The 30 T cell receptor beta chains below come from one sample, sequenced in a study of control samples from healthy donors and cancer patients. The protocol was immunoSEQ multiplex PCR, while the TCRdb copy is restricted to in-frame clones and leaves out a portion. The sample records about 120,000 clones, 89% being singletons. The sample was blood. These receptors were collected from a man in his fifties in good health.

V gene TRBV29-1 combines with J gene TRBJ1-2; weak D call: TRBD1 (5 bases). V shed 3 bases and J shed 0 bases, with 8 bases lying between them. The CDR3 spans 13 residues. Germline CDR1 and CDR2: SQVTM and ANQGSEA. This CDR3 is CSVDGRANYGYTF. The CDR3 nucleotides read TGCAGCGTTGACGGCAGGGCTAACTATGGCTACACCTTC.

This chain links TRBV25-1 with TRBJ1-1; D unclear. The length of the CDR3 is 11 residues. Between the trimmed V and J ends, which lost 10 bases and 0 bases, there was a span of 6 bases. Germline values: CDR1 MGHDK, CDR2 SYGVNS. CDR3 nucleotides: TGTGCCACCGAAATGAACACTGAAGCTTTCTTT. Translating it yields CATEMNTEAFF.

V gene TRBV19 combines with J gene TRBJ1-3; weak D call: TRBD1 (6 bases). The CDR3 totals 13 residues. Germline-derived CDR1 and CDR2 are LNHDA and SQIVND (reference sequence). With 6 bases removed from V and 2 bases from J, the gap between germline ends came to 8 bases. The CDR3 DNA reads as TGTGCCAGTAGGGCAGGGGCTGGAAACACCATATATTTT. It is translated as CASRAGAGNTIYF. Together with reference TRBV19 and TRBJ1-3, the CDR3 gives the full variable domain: DGGITQSPKYLFRKEGQNVTLSCEQNLNHDAMYWYRQDPGQGLRLIYYSQIVNDFQKGDIAEGYSVSREKKESFPLTVTSAQKNPTAFYLCASRAGAGNTIYFGEGSWLTVV.

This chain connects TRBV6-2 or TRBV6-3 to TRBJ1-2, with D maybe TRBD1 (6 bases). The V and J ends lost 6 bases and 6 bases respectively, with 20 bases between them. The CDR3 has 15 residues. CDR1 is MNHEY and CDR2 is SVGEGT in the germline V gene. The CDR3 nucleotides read TGTGCCAGCAGCCTATCCCGGACAGCCCTCCATGGCTACACCTTC. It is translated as CASSLSRTALHGYTF.

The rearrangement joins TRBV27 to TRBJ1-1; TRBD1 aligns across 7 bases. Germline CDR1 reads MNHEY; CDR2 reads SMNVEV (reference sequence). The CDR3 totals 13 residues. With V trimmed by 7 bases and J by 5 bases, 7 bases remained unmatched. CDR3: CASTLGRGTEAFF. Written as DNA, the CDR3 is TGTGCCAGCACCTTAGGCAGGGGGACTGAAGCTTTCTTT.

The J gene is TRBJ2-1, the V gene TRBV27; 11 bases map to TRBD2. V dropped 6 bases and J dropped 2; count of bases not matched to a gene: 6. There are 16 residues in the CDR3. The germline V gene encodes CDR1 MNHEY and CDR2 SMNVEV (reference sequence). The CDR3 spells CASRTSGGLPYNEQFF. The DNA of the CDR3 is TGTGCCAGCAGAACTAGCGGGGGCCTCCCCTACAATGAGCAGTTCTTC.

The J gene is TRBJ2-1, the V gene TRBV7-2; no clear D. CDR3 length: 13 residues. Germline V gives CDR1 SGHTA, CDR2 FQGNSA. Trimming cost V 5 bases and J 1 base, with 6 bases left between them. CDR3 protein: CASSPGSYNEQFF. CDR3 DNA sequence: TGTGCCAGCAGCCCCGGGTCCTACAATGAGCAGTTCTTC.

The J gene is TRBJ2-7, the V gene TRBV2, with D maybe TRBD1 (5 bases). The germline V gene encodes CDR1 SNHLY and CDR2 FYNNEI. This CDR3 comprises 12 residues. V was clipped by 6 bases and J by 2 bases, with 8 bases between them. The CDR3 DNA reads TGTGCCAGCAGCAGGGCAACCTACGAGCAGTACTTC. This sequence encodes CASSRATYEQYF.

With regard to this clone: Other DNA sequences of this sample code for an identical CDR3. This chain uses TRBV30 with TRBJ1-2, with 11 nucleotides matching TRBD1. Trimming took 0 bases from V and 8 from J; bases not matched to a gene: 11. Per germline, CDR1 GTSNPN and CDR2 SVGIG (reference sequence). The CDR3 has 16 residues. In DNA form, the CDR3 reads TGTGCCTGGAGTGTAGAAGCGGGACAGGGGGTGAAGGGCTACACCTTC. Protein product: CAWSVEAGQGVKGYTF.

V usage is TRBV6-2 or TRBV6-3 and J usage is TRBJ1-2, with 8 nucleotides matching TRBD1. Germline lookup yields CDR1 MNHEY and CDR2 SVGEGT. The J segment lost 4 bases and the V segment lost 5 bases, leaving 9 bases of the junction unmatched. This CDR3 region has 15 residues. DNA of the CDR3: TGTGCCAGCAGTCCCGGACAGGGTAAAGGCTATGGCTACACCTTC. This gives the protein CASSPGQGKGYGYTF.

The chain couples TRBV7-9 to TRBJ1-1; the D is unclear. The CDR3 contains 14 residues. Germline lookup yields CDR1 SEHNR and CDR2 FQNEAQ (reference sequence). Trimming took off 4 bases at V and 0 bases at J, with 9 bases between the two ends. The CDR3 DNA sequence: TGTGCCAGCAGCTCTATTACAGTGAACACTGAAGCTTTCTTT. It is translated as CASSSITVNTEAFF.

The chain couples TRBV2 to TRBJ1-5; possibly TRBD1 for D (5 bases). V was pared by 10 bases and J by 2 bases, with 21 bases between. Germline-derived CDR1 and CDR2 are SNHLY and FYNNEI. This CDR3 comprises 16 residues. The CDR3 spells CATNSQGFDGNQPQHF. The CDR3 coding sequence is TGTGCCACCAACTCTCAGGGATTTGACGGCAATCAGCCCCAGCATTTT.

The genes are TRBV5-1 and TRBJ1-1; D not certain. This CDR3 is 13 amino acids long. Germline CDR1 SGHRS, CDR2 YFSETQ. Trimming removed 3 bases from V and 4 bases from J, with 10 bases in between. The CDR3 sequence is CASSSAGLTEAFF. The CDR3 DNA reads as TGCGCCAGCAGCTCCGCTGGGCTCACTGAAGCTTTCTTT.

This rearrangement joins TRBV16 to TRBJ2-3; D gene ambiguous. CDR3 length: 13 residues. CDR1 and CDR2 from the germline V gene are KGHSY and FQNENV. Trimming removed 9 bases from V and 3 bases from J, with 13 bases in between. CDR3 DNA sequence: TGTGCCAGTTCGCGGCTGGCTACAGATACGCAGTATTTT. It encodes CASSRLATDTQYF.

The CDR3 here is CASSFLGTDGTEAFF. The CDR3 DNA follows: TGCGCCAGCAGCTTCCTTGGGACAGACGGGACTGAAGCTTTCTTT. The genes are TRBV5-1 and TRBJ1-1; 7 nucleotides agree with TRBD1. The V segment lost 2 bases and the J segment 5 bases; nucleotides outside the gene matches: 9. This CDR3 spans 15 amino acids. Per germline, CDR1 SGHRS and CDR2 YFSETQ. The full variable domain, its missing parts supplied by reference TRBV5-1 and TRBJ1-1, is KAGVTQTPRYLIKTRGQQVTLSCSPISGHRSVSWYQQTPGQGLQFLFEYFSETQRNKGNFPGRFSGRQFSNSRSEMNVSTLELGDSALYLCASSFLGTDGTEAFFGQGTRLTVV.

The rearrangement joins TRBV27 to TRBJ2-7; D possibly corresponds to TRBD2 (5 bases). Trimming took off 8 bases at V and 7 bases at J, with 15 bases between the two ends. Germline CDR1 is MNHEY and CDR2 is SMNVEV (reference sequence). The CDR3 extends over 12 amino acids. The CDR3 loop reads CASWLRAEEQYF. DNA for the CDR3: TGTGCCAGCTGGTTGAGGGCGGAAGAGCAGTACTTC.

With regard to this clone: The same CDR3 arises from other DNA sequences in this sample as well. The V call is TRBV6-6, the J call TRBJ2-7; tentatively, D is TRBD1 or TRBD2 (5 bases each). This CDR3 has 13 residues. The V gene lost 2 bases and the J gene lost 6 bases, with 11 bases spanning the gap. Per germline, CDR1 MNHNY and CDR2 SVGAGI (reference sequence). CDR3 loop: CASSYALGTEQYF. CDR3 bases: TGTGCCAGCAGTTACGCTCTGGGGACCGAGCAGTACTTC.

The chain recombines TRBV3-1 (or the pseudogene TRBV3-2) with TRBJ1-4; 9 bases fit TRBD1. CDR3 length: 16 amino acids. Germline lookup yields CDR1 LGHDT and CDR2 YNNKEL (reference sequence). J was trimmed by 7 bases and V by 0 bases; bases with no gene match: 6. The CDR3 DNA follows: TGTGCCAGCAGCCAAGATCCGGACAGGGGCGGTGAAAAACTGTTTTTT. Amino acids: CASSQDPDRGGEKLFF.

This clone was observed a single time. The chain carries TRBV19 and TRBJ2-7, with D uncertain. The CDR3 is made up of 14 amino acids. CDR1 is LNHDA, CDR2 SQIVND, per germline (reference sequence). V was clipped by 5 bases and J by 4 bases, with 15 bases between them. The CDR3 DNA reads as TGTGCCAGTAGTGCGATCAACCCACCGTACGAGCAGTACTTC. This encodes CASSAINPPYEQYF.

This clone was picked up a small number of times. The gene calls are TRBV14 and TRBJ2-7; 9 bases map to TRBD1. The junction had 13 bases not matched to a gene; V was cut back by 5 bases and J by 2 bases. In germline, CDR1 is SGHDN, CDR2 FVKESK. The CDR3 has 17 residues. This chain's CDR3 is CASSYGWRGQGPYEQYF. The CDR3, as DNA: TGTGCCAGCAGCTATGGGTGGCGAGGACAGGGGCCCTACGAGCAGTACTTC.

The CDR3 region is CSARGTSGAASTDTQYF. The CDR3 bases are TGCAGCGCGCGAGGGACTAGCGGGGCGGCTAGCACAGATACGCAGTATTTT. The chain couples TRBV29-1 to TRBJ2-3, with TRBD2 matching 13 bases. The CDR3 covers 17 residues. J was trimmed by 0 bases and V by 7 bases; bases with no gene match: 10. The germline V gene has CDR1 SQVTM and CDR2 ANQGSEA.

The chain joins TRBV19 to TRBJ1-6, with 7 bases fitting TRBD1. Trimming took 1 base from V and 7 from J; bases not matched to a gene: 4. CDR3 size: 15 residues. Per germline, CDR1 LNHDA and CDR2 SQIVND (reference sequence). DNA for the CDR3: TGTGCCAGTAGTATAGGGGGACAGCCAAATTCACCCCTCCACTTT. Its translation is CASSIGGQPNSPLHF.

The CDR3 loop is CASSTNRETTNEKLFF. In DNA, the CDR3 is TGTGCCAGCAGTACGAACAGGGAAACGACTAATGAAAAACTGTTTTTT. This rearrangement joins TRBV27 to TRBJ1-4; D is possibly TRBD1 (6 bases). Between the trimmed V and J ends, which lost 5 bases and 2 bases, there was a span of 15 bases. This CDR3 is built from 16 residues. Germline lookup yields CDR1 MNHEY and CDR2 SMNVEV (reference sequence).

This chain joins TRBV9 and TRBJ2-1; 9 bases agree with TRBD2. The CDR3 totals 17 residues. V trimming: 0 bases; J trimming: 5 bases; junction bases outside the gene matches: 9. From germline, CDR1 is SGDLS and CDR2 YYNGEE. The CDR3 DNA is TGTGCCAGCAGCGTAGCCCCCCTCGGCGGGGGGGACAATGAGCAGTTCTTC. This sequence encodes CASSVAPLGGGDNEQFF.

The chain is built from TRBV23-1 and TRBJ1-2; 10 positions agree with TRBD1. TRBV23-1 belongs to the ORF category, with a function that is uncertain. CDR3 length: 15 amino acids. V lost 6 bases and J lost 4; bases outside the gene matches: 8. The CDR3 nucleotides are TGCGCCAGCAGCCTCGGGACAGGGGACTTCTATGGCTACACCTTC. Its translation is CASSLGTGDFYGYTF.

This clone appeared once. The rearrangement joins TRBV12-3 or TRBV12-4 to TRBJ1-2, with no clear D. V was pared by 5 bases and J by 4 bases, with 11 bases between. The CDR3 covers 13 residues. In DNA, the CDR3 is TGTGCCAGCAGTCCTTCGGTCAGCTATGGCTACACCTTC. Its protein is CASSPSVSYGYTF.

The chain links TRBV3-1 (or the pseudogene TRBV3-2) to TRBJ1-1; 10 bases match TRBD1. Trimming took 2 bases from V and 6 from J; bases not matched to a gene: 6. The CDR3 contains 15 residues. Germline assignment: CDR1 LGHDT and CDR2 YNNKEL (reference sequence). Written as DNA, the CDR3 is TGTGCCAGCAGCCAATCCGGGACAGGGGTTTCTGAAGCTTTCTTT. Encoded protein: CASSQSGTGVSEAFF.

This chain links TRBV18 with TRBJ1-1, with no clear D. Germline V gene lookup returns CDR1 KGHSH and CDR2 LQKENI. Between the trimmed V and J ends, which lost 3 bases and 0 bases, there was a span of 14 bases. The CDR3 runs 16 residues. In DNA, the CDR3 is TGTGCCAGCTCACCGTTTCCCCCACCGATGAACACTGAAGCTTTCTTT. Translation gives CASSPFPPPMNTEAFF. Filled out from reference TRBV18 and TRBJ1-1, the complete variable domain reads NAGVMQNPRHLVRRRGQEARLRCSPMKGHSHVYWYRQLPEEGLKFMVYLQKENIIDESGMPKERFSAEFPKEGPSILRIQQVVRGDSAAYFCASSPFPPPMNTEAFFGQGTRLTVV.

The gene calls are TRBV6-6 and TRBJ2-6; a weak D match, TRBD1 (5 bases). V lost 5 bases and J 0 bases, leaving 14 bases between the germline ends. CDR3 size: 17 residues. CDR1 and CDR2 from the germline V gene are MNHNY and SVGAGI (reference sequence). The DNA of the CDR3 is TGTGCCAGCAGTCCGGACATCCGCAGCTCTGGGGCCAACGTCCTGACTTTC. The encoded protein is CASSPDIRSSGANVLTF.

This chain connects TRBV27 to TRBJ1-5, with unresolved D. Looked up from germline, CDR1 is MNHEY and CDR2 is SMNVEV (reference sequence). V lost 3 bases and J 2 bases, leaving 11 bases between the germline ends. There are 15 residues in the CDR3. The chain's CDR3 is CASSFISAGNQPQHF. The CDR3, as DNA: TGTGCCAGCAGTTTCATTTCGGCAGGCAATCAGCCCCAGCATTTT.